Sequencing of this T cell receptor beta chain was carried out in a study of blood T cell repertoires in COVID-19. Participant reports of clinical history set cohort assignment. Clones were read by immunoSEQ multiplex PCR, and TCRdb kept only the in-frame ones, dropping some. The sample includes fewer than 350,000 clones, approximately 83% of them seen just once. In germline, CDR1 is SGDLS, CDR2 YYNGEE. V was trimmed by 0 bases and J by 0 bases, leaving 8 bases between them. This CDR3 contains 15 residues. This chain links TRBV9 with TRBJ2-3; D is possibly TRBD2 (7 bases). The receptor's source is a man aged 30-40 years who had recovered from COVID-19. Sequencing was done on a sample of PBMCs or T cells enriched from blood (not recorded which). The DNA of the CDR3 is TGTGCCAGCAGCGTAGGGGGGGGCAGCACAGATACGCAGTATTTT. Translating it yields CASSVGGGSTDTQYF.